The rows below give T cell receptor beta chains drawn from one sample of a study of blood T cell repertoires in COVID-19. Produced via immunoSEQ multiplex PCR; TCRdb's table is partial and in-frame only. The top ten clones hold roughly 3% of a sample with approximately 230,000 clones, about 85% of them seen once. The specimen sequenced was peripheral blood. Receptor source: a man aged 18 to 30 with active or convalescent COVID-19. Both conserved end residues are part of each CDR3. A D gene is named only where the DNA matches it firmly. A clone size is listed for some rows: how often the clone was seen (once, few, many), or a class if it is expanded.

J | size | D | V | CDR3 | DNA
TRBJ2-3 | once | TRBD1 | TRBV24-1 | CATSDSTRTGVADTQYF | TGTGCCACCAGTGACTCAACCCGGACAGGGGTAGCAGATACGCAGTATTTT
TRBJ2-3 | . | TRBD2 | TRBV11-1 | CASSFGTSGTDTQYF | TGTGCCAGCAGCTTTGGGACTAGCGGGACAGATACGCAGTATTTT
TRBJ2-1 | . | . | TRBV5-4 | CASSFTSSYNEQFF | TGTGCCAGCAGCTTCACTAGCTCCTACAATGAGCAGTTCTTC
TRBJ1-4 | . | . | TRBV4-3 | CASSQEGGYEKLFF | TGCGCCAGCAGCCAAGAGGGGGGGTATGAAAAACTGTTTTTT
TRBJ2-7 | . | . | TRBV3-1/TRBV3-2 | CASSQILSSYEQYF | TGTGCCAGCAGCCAAATTCTTAGCTCCTACGAGCAGTACTTC
TRBJ2-3 | . | . | TRBV3-1/TRBV3-2 | CASSRTGLYADTQYF | TGTGCCAGCAGCCGCACAGGGTTGTATGCAGATACGCAGTATTTT
TRBJ2-3 | . | TRBD1 | TRBV27 | CASSFRDRGYTDTQYF | TGTGCCAGCAGTTTCCGGGACAGGGGGTACACAGATACGCAGTATTTT
TRBJ2-1 | . | . | TRBV7-9 | CASSKPGDNEQFF | TGTGCCAGCAGCAAGCCGGGAGACAATGAGCAGTTCTTC
TRBJ1-2 | . | . | TRBV6-5 | CASRRTDYGYTF | TGTGCCAGCAGAAGGACTGATTATGGCTACACCTTC
TRBJ2-1 | . | TRBD2 | TRBV7-3 | CASSSESLAGYNEQFF | TGTGCCAGCAGCTCAGAGTCGCTAGCGGGTTACAATGAGCAGTTCTTC
TRBJ2-3 | . | TRBD1 | TRBV11-2 | CASSYTTGSYDTQYF | TGTGCCAGCAGCTACACGACAGGGAGCTACGATACGCAGTATTTT
TRBJ1-6 | . | . | TRBV6-6 | CASCQDIPNSGLHF | TGTGCCAGCTGCCAGGACATCCCGAATTCAGGCCTCCACTTT
TRBJ2-4 | . | . | TRBV5-1 | CASSQKDSQNIQYF | TGCGCCAGCAGCCAGAAAGACAGTCAAAACATTCAGTACTTC
TRBJ2-1 | once | . | TRBV7-9 | CASSLQQGSNEQFF | TGTGCCAGCAGCCTACAACAGGGAAGCAATGAGCAGTTCTTC
TRBJ1-4 | . | . | TRBV6-5 | CASSSRQGVREKLFF | TGTGCCAGCAGTTCCCGGCAGGGCGTTCGCGAAAAACTGTTTTTT
TRBJ2-1 | . | . | TRBV6-2/TRBV6-3 | CASSQTRVGQFF | TGTGCCAGCAGTCAAACGAGAGTCGGGCAGTTCTTC
TRBJ2-7 | . | TRBD1 | TRBV6-5 | CATSGQLSSYEQYF | TGTGCCACCTCGGGACAGTTGAGCTCCTACGAGCAGTACTTC
TRBJ2-3 | . | . | TRBV7-2 | CASSPRTDYTQYF | TGTGCCAGCAGCCCCAGGACAGATTATACGCAGTATTTT
TRBJ2-1 | . | TRBD1 | TRBV19 | CASSIQHGTGVGEQFF | TGTGCCAGTAGTATTCAACACGGGACAGGGGTAGGTGAGCAGTTCTTC
TRBJ1-1 | . | . | TRBV11-2 | CASSLYREHTEAFF | TGTGCCAGCAGCTTATACAGGGAGCACACTGAAGCTTTCTTT
TRBJ2-7 | few | TRBD1 | TRBV29-1 | CSVEGNRGSNEQYF | TGCAGCGTTGAAGGTAACAGGGGGTCGAACGAGCAGTACTTC
TRBJ1-2 | once | TRBD1 | TRBV9 | CASSSSQGVGYTF | TGTGCCAGCAGCTCCTCGCAGGGGGTTGGCTACACCTTC
TRBJ1-3 | . | TRBD1 | TRBV18 | CASSRTGLKLVAGNTIYF | TGTGCCAGCTCACGGACAGGTTTGAAACTGGTTGCTGGAAACACCATATATTTT
TRBJ1-5 | . | . | TRBV19 | CASSMITADSRYLSNQPQHF | TGTGCCAGTAGTATGATCACAGCGGACAGCCGTTATCTTAGCAATCAGCCCCAGCATTTT
TRBJ1-4 | . | . | TRBV5-4 | CASSLALNEKLFF | TGTGCCAGCAGCTTGGCCCTTAATGAAAAACTGTTTTTT
TRBJ2-7 | . | . | TRBV15 | CATSRDGSPPIEQYF | TGTGCCACCAGCAGAGATGGCTCGCCCCCCATCGAGCAGTACTTC
TRBJ1-2 | . | . | TRBV3-1/TRBV3-2 | CASSQDGKGLNYGYTF | TGTGCCAGCAGCCAAGATGGGAAGGGGCTTAACTATGGCTACACCTTC
TRBJ2-6 | . | TRBD1 | TRBV7-9 | CASSLSTGVSSGANVLTF | TGTGCCAGCAGCTTATCCACAGGGGTTAGCTCTGGGGCCAACGTCCTGACTTTC
TRBJ1-1 | . | . | TRBV3-1/TRBV3-2 | CASSKTFRAAEAFF | TGTGCCAGCAGCAAAACGTTCAGGGCCGCTGAAGCTTTCTTT
TRBJ2-7 | . | TRBD2 | TRBV6-2/TRBV6-3 | CASSYSASGTYEQYF | TGTGCCAGCAGTTACTCGGCCAGCGGGACCTACGAGCAGTACTTC
TRBJ2-7 | . | TRBD2 | TRBV19 | CASSMSFWSLAGYEQYF | TGTGCCAGTAGTATGAGCTTTTGGAGTCTAGCGGGCTACGAGCAGTACTTC
TRBJ2-7 | . | TRBD2 | TRBV7-9 | CASSPYSSGRYFREQYF | TGTGCCAGCAGTCCCTACTCTAGCGGGAGGTATTTTCGGGAGCAGTACTTC
TRBJ2-3 | . | TRBD2 | TRBV10-3 | CATEWGLAGADTQYF | TGTGCCACCGAATGGGGGCTAGCGGGAGCGGATACGCAGTATTTT
TRBJ2-1 | . | . | TRBV9 | CASSVGHNEQFF | TGTGCCAGCAGCGTGGGGCACAATGAGCAGTTCTTC
TRBJ1-1 | . | TRBD1 | TRBV30 | CAWSVWGQGDTEAFF | TGTGCCTGGAGTGTTTGGGGACAGGGGGACACTGAAGCTTTCTTT
TRBJ1-6 | once | . | TRBV5-4 | CASSSKDQGNNSPLHF | TGTGCCAGCAGCTCAAAAGATCAGGGGAATAATTCACCCCTCCACTTT
TRBJ2-1 | once | TRBD2 | TRBV6-6 | CASTLAGAGAGEQFF | TGTGCCAGCACCCTAGCGGGAGCGGGGGCCGGTGAGCAGTTCTTC
TRBJ1-5 | . | . | TRBV18 | CASSREPNQPQHF | TGTGCCAGCTCACGGGAGCCAAATCAGCCCCAGCATTTT
TRBJ1-1 | . | TRBD1 | TRBV19 | CASSPRQGAREEAFF | TGTGCCAGTAGTCCCCGACAGGGGGCGCGGGAGGAGGCTTTCTTT
TRBJ1-1 | . | . | TRBV18 | CASSPQSLNTEAFF | TGTGCCAGCTCACCACAGAGTCTGAACACTGAAGCTTTCTTT
TRBJ2-4 | . | TRBD2 | TRBV4-2 | CASSHGLDGNIQYF | TGTGCCAGCAGCCACGGACTAGATGGAAACATTCAGTACTTC
TRBJ1-2 | . | . | TRBV7-2 | CASSLQGSGNYGYTF | TGTGCCAGCAGTCTACAGGGTTCAGGAAATTATGGCTACACCTTC
TRBJ2-5 | few | . | TRBV7-9 | CASSLGRQASETQYF | TGTGCCAGCAGCTTAGGTAGGCAGGCCTCGGAGACCCAGTACTTC
TRBJ2-3 | . | . | TRBV5-1 | CASSLTSGRTDTQYF | TGCGCCAGCAGCTTGACCTCAGGTCGCACAGATACGCAGTATTTT
TRBJ1-1 | . | . | TRBV29-1 | CALTLRGSMNTEAFF | TGCGCTCTCACCCTGCGGGGGTCCATGAACACTGAAGCTTTCTTT
TRBJ1-6 | . | TRBD1 | TRBV11-1 | CASSFNPSGGYSPLHF | TGTGCCAGCAGCTTTAACCCGTCAGGGGGTTATTCACCCCTCCACTTT
TRBJ2-3 | . | . | TRBV15 | CATSEGDNTDTQYF | TGTGCCACCAGCGAGGGGGACAACACAGATACGCAGTATTTT
TRBJ2-5 | . | TRBD2 | TRBV3-1/TRBV3-2 | CASSPLAGEETQYF | TGTGCCAGCAGCCCTTTGGCGGGGGAAGAGACCCAGTACTTC